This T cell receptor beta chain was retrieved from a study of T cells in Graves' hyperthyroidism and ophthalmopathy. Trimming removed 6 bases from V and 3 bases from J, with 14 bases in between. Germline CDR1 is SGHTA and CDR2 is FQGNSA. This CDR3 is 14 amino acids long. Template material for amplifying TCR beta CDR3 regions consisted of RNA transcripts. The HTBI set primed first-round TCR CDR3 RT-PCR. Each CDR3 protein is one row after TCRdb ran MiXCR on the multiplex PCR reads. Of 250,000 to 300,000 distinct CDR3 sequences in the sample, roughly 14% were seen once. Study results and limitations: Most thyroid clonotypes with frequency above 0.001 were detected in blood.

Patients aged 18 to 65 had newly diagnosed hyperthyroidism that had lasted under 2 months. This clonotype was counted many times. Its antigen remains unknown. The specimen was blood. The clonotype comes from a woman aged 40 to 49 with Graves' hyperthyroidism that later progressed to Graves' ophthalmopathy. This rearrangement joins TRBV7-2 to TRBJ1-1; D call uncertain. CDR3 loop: CASRHKVGYTEAFF. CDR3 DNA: TGTGCCAGCAGACACAAAGTGGGTTACACTGAAGCTTTCTTT. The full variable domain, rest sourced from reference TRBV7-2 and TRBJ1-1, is GAGVSQSPSNKVTEKGKDVELRCDPISGHTALYWYRQSLGQGLEFLIYFQGNSAPDKSGLPSDRFSAERTGGSVSTLTIQRTQQEDSAVYLCASRHKVGYTEAFFGQGTRLTVV.